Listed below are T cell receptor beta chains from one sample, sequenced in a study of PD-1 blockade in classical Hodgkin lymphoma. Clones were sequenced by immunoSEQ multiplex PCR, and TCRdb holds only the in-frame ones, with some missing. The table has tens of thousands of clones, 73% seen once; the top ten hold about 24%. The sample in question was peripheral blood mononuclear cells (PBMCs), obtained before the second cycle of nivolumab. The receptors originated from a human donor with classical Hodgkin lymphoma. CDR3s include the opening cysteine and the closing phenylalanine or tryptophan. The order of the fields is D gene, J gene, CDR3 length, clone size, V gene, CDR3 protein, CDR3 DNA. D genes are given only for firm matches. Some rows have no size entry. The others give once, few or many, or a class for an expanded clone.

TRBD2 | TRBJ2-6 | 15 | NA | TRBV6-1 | CATNSGSSGANVLTF | TGTGCCACGAATAGCGGGAGCTCTGGGGCCAACGTCCTGACTTTC
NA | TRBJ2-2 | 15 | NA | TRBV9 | CASSPSGYWTGELFF | TGTGCCAGCAGCCCCAGCGGATACTGGACCGGGGAGCTGTTTTTT
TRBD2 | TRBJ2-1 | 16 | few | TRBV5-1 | CASSRMGGAHTNEQFF | TGCGCCAGCAGTCGTATGGGAGGGGCGCATACGAATGAGCAGTTCTTC
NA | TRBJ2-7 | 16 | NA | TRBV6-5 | CASSFIRTDGSYEQYF | TGTGCCAGCAGTTTCATTAGGACGGACGGATCCTACGAGCAGTACTTC
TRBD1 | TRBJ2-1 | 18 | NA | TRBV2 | CASSERGVGTGKWVEQFF | TGTGCCAGCAGTGAGAGGGGGGTCGGGACAGGGAAGTGGGTTGAGCAGTTCTTC
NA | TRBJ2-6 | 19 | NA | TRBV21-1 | CASSKGGTGILSGANVLTF | TGTGCCAGCAGCAAAGGTGGGACAGGGATTCTATCTGGGGCCAACGTCCTGACTTTC
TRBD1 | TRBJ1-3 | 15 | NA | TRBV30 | CAWSDLGTAGNTIYF | TGTGCCTGGAGTGACCTCGGGACAGCTGGAAACACCATATATTTT
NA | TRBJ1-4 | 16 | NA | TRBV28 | CASSLWGGVTNEKLFF | TGTGCCAGCAGTTTATGGGGGGGAGTTACTAATGAAAAACTGTTTTTT
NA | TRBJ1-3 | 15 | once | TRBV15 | CATSRVGGSGNTIYF | TGTGCCACCAGCAGAGTAGGGGGCTCTGGAAACACCATATATTTT
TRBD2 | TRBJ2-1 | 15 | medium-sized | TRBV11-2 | CASSPTSGEYNEQFF | TGTGCCAGCAGCCCGACTAGCGGGGAATACAATGAGCAGTTCTTC
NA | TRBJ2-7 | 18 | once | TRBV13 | CASGPTVNRGASSYEQYF | TGTGCCAGCGGTCCGACTGTTAACCGGGGCGCGAGCTCCTACGAGCAATACTTC
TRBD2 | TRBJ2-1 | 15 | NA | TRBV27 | CASSLGLAGVNEQFF | TGTGCCAGCAGTCTGGGACTAGCGGGAGTTAATGAGCAGTTCTTC
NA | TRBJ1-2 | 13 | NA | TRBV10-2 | CASRKTDDYGYTF | TGCGCCAGCAGAAAGACAGACGACTATGGCTACACCTTC
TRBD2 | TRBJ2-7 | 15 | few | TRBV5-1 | CASSLVGRSSYEQYF | TGCGCCAGCAGCTTGGTCGGGAGGAGCTCCTACGAGCAGTACTTC
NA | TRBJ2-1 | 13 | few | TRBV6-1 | CASSELTRGEQFF | TGTGCCAGCAGTGAATTGACTAGGGGTGAGCAGTTCTTC
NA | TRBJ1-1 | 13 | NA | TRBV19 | CASSLTDFTEAFF | TGTGCCAGTAGTTTGACAGATTTCACTGAAGCTTTCTTT
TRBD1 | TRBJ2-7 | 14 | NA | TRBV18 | CASSSGTGSYEQYF | TGTGCCAGCTCCTCCGGGACAGGATCCTACGAGCAGTACTTC
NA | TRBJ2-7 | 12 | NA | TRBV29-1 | CSVGQGGYEQYF | TGCAGCGTTGGCCAGGGGGGTTACGAGCAGTACTTC
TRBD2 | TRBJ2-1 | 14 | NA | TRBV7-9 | CASSQREGPWEQFF | TGTGCCAGCAGCCAGCGGGAGGGCCCTTGGGAGCAGTTCTTC
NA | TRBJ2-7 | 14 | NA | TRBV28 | CASNGVRGPYEQYF | TGTGCCAGCAACGGCGTTAGAGGGCCCTACGAGCAGTACTTC
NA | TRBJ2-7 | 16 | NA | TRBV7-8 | CASSPIRDLLSYEQYF | TGTGCCAGCAGCCCAATCCGGGACCTCCTGTCCTACGAGCAGTACTTC
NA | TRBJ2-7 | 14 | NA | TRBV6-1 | CASSRAGDGNEQYF | TGTGCCAGCAGTAGGGCCGGTGATGGGAACGAGCAGTACTTC
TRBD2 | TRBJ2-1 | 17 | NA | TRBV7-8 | CASKTAGTSGKLNEQFF | TGTGCCAGCAAAACGGCCGGGACTAGCGGGAAGTTGAATGAGCAGTTCTTC
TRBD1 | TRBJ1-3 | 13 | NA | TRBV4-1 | CASSQTGGNTIYF | TGCGCCAGCAGCCAGACAGGGGGAAACACCATATATTTT
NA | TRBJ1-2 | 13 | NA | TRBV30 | CAWSRGAVYGYTF | TGTGCCTGGAGTAGGGGGGCGGTGTATGGCTACACCTTC
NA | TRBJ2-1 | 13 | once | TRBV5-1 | CASSLVVTNEQFF | TGCGCCAGCAGCTTGGTTGTCACAAATGAGCAGTTCTTC
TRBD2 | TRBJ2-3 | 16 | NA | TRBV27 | CASSPTSESRRDTQYF | TGTGCCAGCAGTCCGACTAGCGAAAGTAGGAGAGATACGCAGTATTTT
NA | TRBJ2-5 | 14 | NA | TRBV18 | CASSPRLTQETQYF | TGTGCCAGCTCACCACGGCTAACACAAGAGACCCAGTACTTC
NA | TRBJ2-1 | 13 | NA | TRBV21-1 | CASSKVAVNEQFF | TGTGCCAGCAGCAAAGTTGCGGTCAATGAGCAGTTCTTC
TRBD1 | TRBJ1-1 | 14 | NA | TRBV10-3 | CAITRTGLNTEAFF | TGTGCCATCACTAGGACAGGGCTGAACACTGAAGCTTTCTTT
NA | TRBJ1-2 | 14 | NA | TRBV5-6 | CASSSTPSSYGYTF | TGTGCCAGCAGCTCAACCCCCAGTTCCTATGGCTACACCTTC
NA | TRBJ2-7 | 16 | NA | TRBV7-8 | CASSSKPTGQNYEQYF | TGTGCCAGCAGCTCAAAACCGACGGGACAAAACTACGAGCAGTACTTC
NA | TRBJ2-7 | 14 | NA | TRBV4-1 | CASSRTGIRDEQYF | TGCGCCAGCAGCCGTACAGGGATTCGCGACGAGCAGTACTTC
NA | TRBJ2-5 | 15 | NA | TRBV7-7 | CASSLGAGVRETQYF | TGTGCCAGCAGCTTAGGGGCTGGGGTTCGGGAGACCCAGTACTTC
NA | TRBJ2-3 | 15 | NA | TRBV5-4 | CASSPLTRSTDTQYF | TGTGCCAGCAGCCCACTAACAAGGAGCACAGATACGCAGTATTTT
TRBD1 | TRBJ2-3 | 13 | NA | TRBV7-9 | CASSPRGPDTQYF | TGTGCCAGCAGCCCCAGGGGGCCCGATACGCAGTATTTT
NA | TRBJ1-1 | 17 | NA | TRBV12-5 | CASGLVALSFMNTEAFF | TGTGCTAGTGGTTTGGTGGCACTCTCGTTCATGAACACTGAAGCTTTCTTT
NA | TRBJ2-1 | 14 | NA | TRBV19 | CASSRGEVYNEQFF | TGTGCCAGTAGTAGGGGAGAGGTGTACAATGAGCAGTTCTTC
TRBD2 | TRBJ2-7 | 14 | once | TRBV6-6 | CASSLAGVTYEQYF | TGTGCCAGCAGTCTAGCGGGAGTAACCTACGAGCAGTACTTC
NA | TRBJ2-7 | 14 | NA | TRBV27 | CASSLARGSYEQYF | TGTGCCAGCAGTTTGGCCAGGGGCTCCTACGAGCAGTACTTC
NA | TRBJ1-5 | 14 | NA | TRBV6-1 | CASNFYTSDQPQHF | TGTGCCAGCAATTTCTATACCAGCGATCAGCCCCAGCATTTT
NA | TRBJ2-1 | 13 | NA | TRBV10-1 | CASSPGYYNEQFF | TGCGCCAGCAGCCCGGGATACTACAATGAGCAGTTCTTC
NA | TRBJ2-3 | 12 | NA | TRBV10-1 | CASGRSTDTQYF | TGCGCCAGTGGGAGATCCACAGATACGCAGTATTTT
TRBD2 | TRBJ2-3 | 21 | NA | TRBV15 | CATSRDLGTSGRALQVDTQYF | TGTGCCACCAGCAGAGATCTGGGGACTAGCGGGAGGGCTCTCCAGGTCGATACGCAGTATTTT
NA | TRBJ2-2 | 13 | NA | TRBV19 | CASKETNTGELFF | TGTGCCAGTAAAGAAACGAACACCGGGGAGCTGTTTTTT
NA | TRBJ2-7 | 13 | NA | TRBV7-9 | CASSFSNSYEQYF | TGTGCCAGCAGCTTCAGTAACTCCTACGAGCAGTACTTC
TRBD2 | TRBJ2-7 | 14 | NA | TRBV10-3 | CASKTSGTFYEQYF | TGTGCCAGTAAGACTAGCGGGACCTTCTACGAGCAGTACTTC